This T cell receptor (beta chain) came from a study of T cell responses to AZD1222 COVID-19 vaccine. Sequencing used immunoSEQ multiplex PCR; TCRdb keeps in-frame clones, though not all of them. The profile covers some 120,000 clones, with 89% appearing a single time and almost 4.5% taken by the ten largest. V shed 3 bases and J 2 bases; nucleotides not matched to a gene: 3. Germline values: CDR1 SNHLY, CDR2 FYNNEI. This CDR3 region has 15 residues. The rearrangement links TRBV2 to TRBJ1-5, with TRBD1 matching 8 bases. The receptor was derived from an adult in good health. The sample consisted of peripheral blood, taken on day 0 of AZD1222 vaccination. The CDR3 here is CASSEQGAGNQPQHF. In DNA, the CDR3 is TGTGCCAGCAGTGAGCAGGGGGCCGGCAATCAGCCCCAGCATTTT.